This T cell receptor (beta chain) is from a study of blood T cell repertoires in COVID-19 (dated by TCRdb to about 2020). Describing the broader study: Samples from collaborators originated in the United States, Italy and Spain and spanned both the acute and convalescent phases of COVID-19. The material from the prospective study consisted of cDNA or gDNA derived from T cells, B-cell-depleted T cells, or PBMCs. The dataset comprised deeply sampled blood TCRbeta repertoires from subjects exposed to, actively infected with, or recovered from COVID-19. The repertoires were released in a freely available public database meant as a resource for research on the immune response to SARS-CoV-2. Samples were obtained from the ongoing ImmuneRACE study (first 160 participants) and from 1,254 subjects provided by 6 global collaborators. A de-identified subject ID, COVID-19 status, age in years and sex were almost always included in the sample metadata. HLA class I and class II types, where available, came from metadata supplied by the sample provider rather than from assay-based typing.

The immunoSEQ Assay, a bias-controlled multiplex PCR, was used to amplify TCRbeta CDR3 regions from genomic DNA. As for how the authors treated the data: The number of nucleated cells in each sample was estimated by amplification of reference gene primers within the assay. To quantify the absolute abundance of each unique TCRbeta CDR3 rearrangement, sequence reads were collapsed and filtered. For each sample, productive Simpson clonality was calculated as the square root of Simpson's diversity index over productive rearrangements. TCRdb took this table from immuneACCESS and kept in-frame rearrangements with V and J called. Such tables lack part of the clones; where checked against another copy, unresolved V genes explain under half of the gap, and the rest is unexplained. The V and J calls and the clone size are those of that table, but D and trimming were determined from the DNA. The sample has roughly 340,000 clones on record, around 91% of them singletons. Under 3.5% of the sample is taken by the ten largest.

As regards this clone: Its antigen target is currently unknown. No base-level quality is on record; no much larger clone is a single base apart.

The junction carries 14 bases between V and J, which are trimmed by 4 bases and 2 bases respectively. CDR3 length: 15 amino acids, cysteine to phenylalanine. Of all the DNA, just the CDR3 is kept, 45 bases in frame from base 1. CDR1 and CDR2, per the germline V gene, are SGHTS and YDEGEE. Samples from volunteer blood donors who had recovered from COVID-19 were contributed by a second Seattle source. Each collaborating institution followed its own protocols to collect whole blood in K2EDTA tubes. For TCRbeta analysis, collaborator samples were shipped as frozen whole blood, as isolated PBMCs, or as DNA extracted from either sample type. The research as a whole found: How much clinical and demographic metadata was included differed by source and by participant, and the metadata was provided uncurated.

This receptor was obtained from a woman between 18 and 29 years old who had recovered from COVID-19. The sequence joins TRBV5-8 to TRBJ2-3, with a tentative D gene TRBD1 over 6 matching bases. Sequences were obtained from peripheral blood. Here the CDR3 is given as CASSLLQGITDTQYF. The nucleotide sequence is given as TGTGCCAGCAGCCTCTTACAGGGAATCACAGATACGCAGTATTTT.